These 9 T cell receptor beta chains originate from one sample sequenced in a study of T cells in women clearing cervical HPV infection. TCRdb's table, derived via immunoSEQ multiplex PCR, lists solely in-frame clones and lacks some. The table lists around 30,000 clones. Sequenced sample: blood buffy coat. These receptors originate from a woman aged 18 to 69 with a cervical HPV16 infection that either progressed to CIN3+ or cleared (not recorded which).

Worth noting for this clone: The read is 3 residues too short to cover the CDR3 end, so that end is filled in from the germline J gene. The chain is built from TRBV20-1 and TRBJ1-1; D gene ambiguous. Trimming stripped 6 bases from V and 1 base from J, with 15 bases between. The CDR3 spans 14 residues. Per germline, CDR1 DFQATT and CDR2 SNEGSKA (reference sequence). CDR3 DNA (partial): TGCAGTGCCCCTCGGGGTTCGGAGAACACTGAA. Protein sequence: CSAPRGSENTE. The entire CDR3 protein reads CSAPRGSENTEAFF.

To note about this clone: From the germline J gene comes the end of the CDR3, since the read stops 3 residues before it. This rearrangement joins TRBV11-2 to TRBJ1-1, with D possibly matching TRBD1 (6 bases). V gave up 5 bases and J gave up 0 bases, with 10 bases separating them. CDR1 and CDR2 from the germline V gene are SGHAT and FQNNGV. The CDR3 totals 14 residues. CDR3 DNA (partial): TGTGCCAGCAGCCCCGGGGACATGAACACTGAA. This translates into CASSPGDMNTE. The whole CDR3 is CASSPGDMNTEAFF.

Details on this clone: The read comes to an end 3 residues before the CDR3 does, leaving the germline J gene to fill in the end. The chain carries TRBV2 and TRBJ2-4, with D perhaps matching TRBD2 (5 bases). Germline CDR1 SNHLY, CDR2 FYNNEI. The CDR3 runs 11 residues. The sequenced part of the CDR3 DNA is TGTGCCAGCAGGGGAGACTATGAT. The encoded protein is CASRGDYD. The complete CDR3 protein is CASRGDYDQYF. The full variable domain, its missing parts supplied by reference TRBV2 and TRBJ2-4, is EPEVTQTPSHQVTQMGQEVILRCVPISNHLYFYWYRQILGQKVEFLVSFYNNEISEKSEIFDDQFSVERPDGSNFTLKIRSTKLEDSAMYFCASRGDYDQYFGAGTRLSVL.

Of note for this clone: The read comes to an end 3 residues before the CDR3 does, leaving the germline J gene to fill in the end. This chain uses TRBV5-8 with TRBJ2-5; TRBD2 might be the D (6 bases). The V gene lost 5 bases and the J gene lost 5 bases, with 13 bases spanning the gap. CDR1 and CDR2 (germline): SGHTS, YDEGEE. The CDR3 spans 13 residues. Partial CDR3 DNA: TGTGCCAGCAGAGGGCGGGGAGAGGAGACC. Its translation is CASRGRGEET. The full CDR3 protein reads CASRGRGEETQYF.

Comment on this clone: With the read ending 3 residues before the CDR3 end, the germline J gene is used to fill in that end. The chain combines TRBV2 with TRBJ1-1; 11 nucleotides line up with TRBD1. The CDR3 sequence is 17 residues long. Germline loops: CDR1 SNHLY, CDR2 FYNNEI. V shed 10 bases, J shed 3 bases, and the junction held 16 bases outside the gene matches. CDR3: CATTRGGQGGKDTEAFF. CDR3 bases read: TGTGCCACTACCCGGGGGGGACAGGGGGGCAAGGACACTGAA.

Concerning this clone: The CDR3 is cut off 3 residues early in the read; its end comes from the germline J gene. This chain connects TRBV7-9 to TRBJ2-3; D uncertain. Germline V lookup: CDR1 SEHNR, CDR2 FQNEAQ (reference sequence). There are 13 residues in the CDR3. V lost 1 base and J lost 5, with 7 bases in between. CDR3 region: CASSLVEVDTQYF. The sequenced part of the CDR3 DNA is TGTGCCAGCAGCTTAGTTGAGGTAGATACG.

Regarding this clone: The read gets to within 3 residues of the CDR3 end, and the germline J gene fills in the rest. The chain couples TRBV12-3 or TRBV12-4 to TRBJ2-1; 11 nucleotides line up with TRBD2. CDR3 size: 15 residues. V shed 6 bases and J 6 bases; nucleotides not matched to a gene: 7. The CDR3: CASSSPGLAVNEQFF. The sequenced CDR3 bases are TGTGCCAGCAGCTCACCGGGACTAGCGGTCAATGAG.

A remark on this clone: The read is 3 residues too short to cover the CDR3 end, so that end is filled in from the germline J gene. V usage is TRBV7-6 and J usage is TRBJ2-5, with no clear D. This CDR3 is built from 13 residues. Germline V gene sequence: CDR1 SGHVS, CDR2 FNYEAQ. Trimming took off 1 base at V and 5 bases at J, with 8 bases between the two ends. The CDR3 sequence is CASSLDKVETQYF. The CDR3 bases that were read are TGTGCCAGCAGCTTAGACAAGGTTGAGACC.

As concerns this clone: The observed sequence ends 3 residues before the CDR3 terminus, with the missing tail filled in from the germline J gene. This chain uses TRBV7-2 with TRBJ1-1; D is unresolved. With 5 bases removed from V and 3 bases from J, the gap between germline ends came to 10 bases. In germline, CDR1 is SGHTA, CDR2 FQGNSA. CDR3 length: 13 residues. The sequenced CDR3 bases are TGTGCCAGCAGCCCCGGGGATCACACTGAA. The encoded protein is CASSPGDHTE. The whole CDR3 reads CASSPGDHTEAFF.